This TCR beta chain was found in a study of human CD8 memory T cell subsets (dated by TCRdb to between 2020 and 2021). Notes on the research overall: TCRbeta repertoires of stem-like (TSTEM), progenitor exhausted-like (TPEX) and effector memory CD8+ T cell subsets were compared to assess their clonal relationships. TCRbeta repertoires were obtained from about 6 donors, each contributing TSTEM, TPEX and effector memory subsets.

About this clonotype itself: The target of this receptor is not known.

The germline V gene specifies SGHRS as CDR1 and YFSETQ as CDR2. From cysteine to phenylalanine, the CDR3 is 15 amino acids long. The coding DNA is unavailable. For sequencing, a NextSeq 550 was employed. A Human TCR Profiling Kit was used to prepare UMI-labeled 5' RACE TCRbeta libraries. The same number of PCR cycles was used to prepare all TCRbeta libraries in parallel. Under the source paper's analysis protocol: The number of functional CDR3beta clonotypes in each TCRbeta library ranged from roughly 2,600 to 20,000. MIGEC 1.2.9 was used for UMI extraction and consensus assembly, with a minimum of three reads required per UMI. MiXCR 3.0.3 was used to extract the in-frame CDR3beta repertoires. After each sample was downsampled to 42,000 randomly selected UMIs, diversity metrics were computed in VDJtools 1.2.1. For each sample pair, the repertoire overlap metrics D, R and F2 were calculated in VDJtools using the top 3,000 clones. The reads, reprocessed by TCRdb, yield one row per CDR3 protein sequence and no DNA. Here the V and J calls rest on TCRdb's processing, not on the authors' analysis. The sample's records list roughly 4,800 distinct CDR3 sequences. The ten most abundant clones make up roughly a quarter of the sample.

Overall results and qualifications from the work: Only TCRbeta chains were sequenced, and the repertoire comparisons were based on about six donors and tested using paired t-tests with Bonferroni correction. The stem-like TSTEM and TPEX subsets each shared clonotypes with effector memory cells, but the TSTEM and TPEX repertoires had minimal overlap with each other, suggesting distinct antigen spectra. Normalized Shannon-Wiener diversity was similarly high in the TSTEM and TPEX subsets, while the effector memory subsets were comparatively less diverse. Based on Chao1 estimates, TSTEM subsets appeared to have greater repertoire diversity than TPEX subsets, which could potentially reflect a broader range of specificities.

Density gradient separation was used to isolate peripheral blood mononuclear cells from buffy coats of healthy donors. Negative magnetic separation using EasySep or MojoSort CD8+ T cell isolation kits was how the study enriched total CD8+ T cells. For each subset, total RNA was extracted using an RNeasy Mini Kit from duplicate vials of more than 120,000 sorted CD8+ T cells. PBMCs were used either fresh or after cryopreservation in fetal bovine serum containing roughly 10% DMSO. Fluorescence-activated cell sorting on a FACSAria III was used to sort CD8+ T cell subsets to purity. Input material: CD8+ effector memory T cells (TEM) sorted from PBMCs. The cell subset or site label here, explained by the study, means: effector memory CD8 T cells, CCR7- CD45RO+ CD95+. The chain links TRBV5-1 with TRBJ2-3; TCRdb returns TRBD2, unconfirmable since there is no DNA. This clonotype was sampled from a human donor in good health. CDR3 protein: CASRFGLAVFPTQYF.